This TCR beta chain was recorded in a study of vaccination and CD4 T cells after COVID-19. Study background: At a median roughly 100 days (range 35 to 161) after diagnosis, post-COVID samples were drawn. A median of 72 days (range 14 to 241) separated dose two from the taking of post-vaccine samples. Overlapping peptides covering the spike proteins of SARS-CoV-2, HCoV-NL63, HCoV-OC43 and HCoV-229E were added to stimulate cells. Control wells got either CEFX epitopes, HIV-1 Nef peptides, or no peptide at all.

The CDR3 is made up of 15 amino acids. V lost 4 bases to trimming and J lost 0 bases; unmatched junction nucleotides: 4. Germline-derived CDR1 and CDR2 are MNHNS and SASEGT. Cultured CD4+ T cells had their DNA profiled by the Oncomine TCR Beta short-read assay. TCRdb independently ran MiXCR on the PCR reads; one entry per CDR3 protein. In the table there are about 13,000 distinct CDR3 sequences, over 40% of which are singletons. Regarding this clonotype: Its target is unknown.

Treatment described: roughly nine-day PBMC culture with coronavirus spike peptide pools or control peptides (ViraFEST assay). Sequencing was carried out using CD4+ T cells from blood, cultured in vitro. The chain is built from TRBV6-1 and TRBJ2-3; 7 positions agree with TRBD1. The sequence was collected from a human donor who had recovered from COVID-19. The DNA of the CDR3 is TGTGCCAGCAGTGGAGGGACAGTTAGCACAGATACGCAGTATTTT. Translated: CASSGGTVSTDTQYF.